This T cell receptor beta chain was documented in a study of cytomegalovirus exposure and HLA in healthy donors. The PCR contained 60 Vbeta and 13 Jbeta primers. Clones were sequenced by immunoSEQ multiplex PCR, and TCRdb holds only the in-frame ones, with some missing. The sample gives approximately 85,000 clones, around three quarters of which show up once; about 7.3% is in the top ten. This clone came up once. Deletions cut 10 bases from V and 4 bases from J, with 19 bases between. The CDR3 spans 15 residues. In germline, CDR1 is WSHSY, CDR2 SAAADI. Sample: PBMCs. This rearrangement joins TRBV10-2 to TRBJ1-4; weak D call: TRBD1 (6 bases). The clonotype originates from a man aged 25 to 40 in good health and CMV-seronegative. CDR3: CATLARQANNEKLFF. For the CDR3, the DNA is TGCGCCACCCTCGCAAGACAGGCTAATAATGAAAAACTGTTTTTT.